This T cell receptor beta chain was captured by sequencing in a study of cytomegalovirus exposure and HLA in healthy donors. The CDR3 totals 13 residues. Looked up from germline, CDR1 is SGHNT and CDR2 is YYREEE (reference sequence). Trimming left V 7 bases short and J 1 base short, with 11 bases between. The PCR ran on 60 Vbeta and 13 Jbeta primers. The data were produced by immunoSEQ multiplex PCR, yet TCRdb's version contains in-frame clones alone and is incomplete. This repertoire includes fewer than 110,000 clones. The material sequenced was PBMCs. This clonotype was sampled from a man aged 40-55 years in good health and CMV-seronegative. This sequence joins TRBV5-4 and TRBJ1-1; D is unresolved. CDR3 protein: CASFREKNTEAFF. The CDR3 DNA is TGTGCCAGCTTTCGTGAGAAGAACACTGAAGCTTTCTTT. The entire variable domain, with the rest obtained from reference TRBV5-4 and TRBJ1-1, is as follows: ETGVTQSPTHLIKTRGQQVTLRCSSQSGHNTVSWYQQALGQGPQFIFQYYREEENGRGNFPPRFSGLQFPNYSSELNVNALELDDSALYLCASFREKNTEAFFGQGTRLTVV.